This entry describes one T cell receptor beta chain. This entry is derived from a study of blood T cell repertoires in COVID-19. Study in general: The United States, Italy and Spain supplied acute and convalescent COVID-19 samples. The analysed material was cDNA or gDNA that came from T cells, B-cell-depleted T cells, or PBMCs.

In the authors' workflow: The authors estimated nucleated cell counts from reference gene primer amplification. TCRdb's table, derived via immunoSEQ multiplex PCR, lists solely in-frame clones and lacks some. Clone size and the V and J calls come from that table; the DNA yielded D and trimming. The sample lists around 130,000 clones; about 83% were seen once. V lost 5 bases, J lost 6 bases, and 11 bases lay in between. CDR1 is SEHNR and CDR2 is FQNEAQ in the germline V gene (reference sequence). This CDR3 contains 13 residues. This chain connects TRBV7-9 to TRBJ2-1, with D perhaps TRBD2 (6 bases). The receptor was derived from a man in his forties or fifties with active or convalescent COVID-19. The sample was peripheral blood. CDR3 residues: CASSHYGGNEQFF. CDR3 nucleotides: TGTGCCAGCAGCCACTACGGGGGCAATGAGCAGTTCTTC.